Below are 21 T cell receptor beta chains sequenced from a single sample in a study of T cells after posttransplantation cyclophosphamide (dated by TCRdb to about 2016). The protocol used for the library was the immunoSEQ multiplex PCR assay. The immuneACCESS repertoire file appears here via TCRdb, limited to in-frame rearrangements. These files lack a portion of the clones; in checked studies, under half of the deficit traces to unresolved V genes, and the cause of the others is not known. This sample holds some 40,000 clones in total, without any singletons. The leading ten clones occupy approximately 2.4% of the sample. The sample was PBMCs. The receptors here all came from a man in his forties or fifties in good health, CMV-negative, and a related stem cell transplant donor.

At least ten counts were recorded for this clone. This chain connects TRBV6-5 to TRBJ1-4; 8 nucleotides align to TRBD1. This CDR3 has 14 amino acids. Trimming at V came to 4 bases and at J to 8 bases, leaving 6 bases not matched to a gene. Germline V lookup: CDR1 MNHEY, CDR2 SVGAGI. The CDR3 DNA sequence: TGTGCCAGCAGTTCCGGACAGGGACAGGAAAAACTGTTTTTT. It is translated as CASSSGQGQEKLFF.

There are many counts of this clone. The chain combines TRBV7-2 with TRBJ1-3; D gene uncertain. CDR3 size: 12 residues. In germline, CDR1 is SGHTA, CDR2 FQGNSA. V lost 5 bases, J lost 7 bases, and 9 bases lay in between. The DNA of the CDR3 is TGTGCCAGCAGCCCCTTGAGGAACACCATATATTTT. Translation: CASSPLRNTIYF.

This clone appeared many times. V is TRBV7-9 and J is TRBJ1-5; TRBD1 is a possible D gene (5 bases). Germline-derived CDR1 and CDR2 are SEHNR and FQNEAQ (reference sequence). The CDR3 length is 12 residues. V gave up 2 bases and J gave up 9 bases, with 8 bases separating them. CDR3 DNA sequence: TGTGCCAGCAGCTTAATGCAGGGGCCCCAGCATTTT. Protein product: CASSLMQGPQHF.

Sample share makes this clone medium-sized. This chain connects TRBV19 to TRBJ1-1, with 7 nucleotides matching TRBD1. The CDR3 totals 12 residues. The germline V gene encodes CDR1 LNHDA and CDR2 SQIVND (reference sequence). The trim removed 5 bases at V and 11 bases at J, leaving 8 bases unmatched. CDR3 residues: CASSLGTASAFF. The CDR3 DNA reads TGTGCCAGTAGTCTCGGGACAGCCAGCGCTTTCTTT.

This clone has at least ten counts. The chain combines TRBV21-1 with TRBJ1-5; TRBD1, as called in the table, went unchecked against the DNA. TRBV21-1 is assigned pseudogene status. The CDR3 consists of 16 residues. The chain's CDR3 is CASSPRDRQSNQPQHF. CDR3 nucleotides: TGTGCCAGCAGCCCCAGGGACAGACAAAGTAATCAGCCCCAGCATTTT.

This clone was counted ten times or more. At one boundary the junction diverges from the germline segment, which might be a read error. The chain uses TRBV5-1 and TRBJ1-1; 8 nucleotides agree with TRBD1. Looked up from germline, CDR1 is SGHRS and CDR2 is YFSETQ. The CDR3 is made up of 13 amino acids. In DNA, the CDR3 is TGCGCCAGCAAATGGGACAGGAACCCTGAAGCTTTCTTT. Its protein product is CASKWDRNPEAFF. Full variable domain (rest looked up from reference TRBV5-1 and TRBJ1-1): KAGVTQTPRYLIKTRGQQVTLSCSPISGHRSVSWYQQTPGQGLQFLFEYFSETQRNKGNFPGRFSGRQFSNSRSEMNVSTLELGDSALYLCASKWDRNPEAFFGQGTRLTVV.

At least ten counts were recorded for this clone. The gene calls are TRBV4-1 and TRBJ2-7; 8 bases map to TRBD1. The trim removed 2 bases at V and 1 base at J, leaving 4 bases unmatched. The length of the CDR3 is 15 residues. CDR1 and CDR2 (germline): MGHRA, YSYEKL. CDR3 DNA sequence: TGCGCCAGCAGCCAATTGGGACAGGTTTCCTACGAGCAGTACTTC. It translates to CASSQLGQVSYEQYF.

This clone was seen ten or more times. The junction does not match germline at one end; this may be a read error. The chain is built from TRBV7-3 and TRBJ2-7; a weak D match, TRBD2 (6 bases). The germline gives CDR1 SGHTA, CDR2 FQGTGA. The CDR3 covers 15 residues. The CDR3 DNA reads TGTGCCAGCAGCGTAACCGGGACTGCATCCTACGAGCAGTACTTC. Its translation is CASSVTGTASYEQYF.

This clone appeared many times. The chain recombines TRBV7-9 with TRBJ2-1; 9 nucleotides align to TRBD1. Germline values: CDR1 SEHNR, CDR2 FQNEAQ (reference sequence). V lost 3 bases, J lost 10 bases, and 4 bases stayed unmatched. The CDR3 extends over 13 amino acids. The CDR3 DNA is TGTGCCAGCAGCTTCTCCACAGGGGGCGAGCAGTTCTTC. Translation: CASSFSTGGEQFF.

This clone was counted at least ten times. The gene calls are TRBV7-9 and TRBJ2-2; D is possibly TRBD1 (5 bases). This CDR3 has 16 residues. Germline-derived CDR1 and CDR2 are SEHNR and FQNEAQ (reference sequence). The V end lost 2 bases, the J end lost 6 bases, and 16 bases lay between the germline ends. The CDR3 loop is CASSLRRQTLAGELFF. CDR3 nucleotides: TGTGCCAGCAGCTTACGCCGACAGACCTTGGCCGGGGAGCTGTTTTTT.

The CDR3 loop reads CASKKTGALAKNIQYF. The DNA for the CDR3 is TGTGCCAGCAAAAAGACAGGAGCTTTAGCCAAAAACATTCAGTACTTC. V is TRBV2 and J is TRBJ2-4; D may be TRBD1 (6 bases). V was pared by 7 bases and J by 0 bases, with 16 bases between. The germline CDR1 and CDR2 sequences are SNHLY and FYNNEI. The CDR3 consists of 16 residues.

This clone was seen many times. The V call is TRBV7-9, the J call TRBJ2-5; 11 nucleotides line up with TRBD2. The CDR3 length is 17 residues. Germline lookup yields CDR1 SEHNR and CDR2 FQNEAQ (reference sequence). The trim removed 0 bases at V and 4 bases at J, leaving 7 bases unmatched. This CDR3 is CASSLAPLAGVSETQYF. The CDR3 DNA reads TGTGCCAGCAGCTTAGCCCCACTAGCGGGAGTTTCAGAGACCCAGTACTTC.

This clone is medium-sized (0.01 to 0.1%) by share. This chain links TRBV10-2 with TRBJ2-7; 8 positions match TRBD1. The CDR3 has 18 residues. V trimming: 2 bases; J trimming: 5 bases; junction bases outside the gene matches: 17. Germline CDR1 reads WSHSY; CDR2 reads SAAADI. The CDR3 is CASSEDRGRGNPMDEQYF. The CDR3 bases are TGCGCCAGCAGTGAGGACAGGGGTCGCGGGAATCCTATGGACGAGCAGTACTTC.

This clone was seen ten or more times. This same CDR3 is encoded by further DNA sequences in the sample. This chain connects TRBV5-4 to TRBJ2-1; perhaps TRBD2 as D (7 bases). Germline V gene sequence: CDR1 SGHNT, CDR2 YYREEE (reference sequence). The CDR3 consists of 14 residues. Between the trimmed V and J ends, which lost 10 bases and 4 bases, there was a span of 18 bases. CDR3: CAGKGGGGYNEQFF. In DNA form, the CDR3 reads TGTGCCGGGAAGGGGGGGGGCGGTTACAATGAGCAGTTCTTC.

This clone appeared many times. This chain connects TRBV10-3 to TRBJ1-2; D gene ambiguous. Germline-derived CDR1 and CDR2 are ENHRY and SYGVKD. CDR3 length equals 13 residues. V was trimmed by 8 bases and J by 3 bases, leaving 13 bases between them. The CDR3 spells CAIFGGVYYGYTF. The CDR3 DNA reads as TGTGCCATCTTTGGTGGAGTTTACTATGGCTACACCTTC.

This clone came up many times. V usage is TRBV5-1 and J usage is TRBJ2-3; a weak D match, TRBD2 (6 bases). CDR3 size: 19 residues. Trimming pared 3 bases from V and 1 base from J, leaving 24 bases between. Germline V CDR1 and CDR2: SGHRS, YFSETQ. The CDR3 loop is CASSSRRWLEGIGTDTQYF. The CDR3 coding sequence is TGCGCCAGCAGCTCCCGTCGGTGGTTGGAGGGGATCGGCACAGATACGCAGTATTTT.

This clone was seen at least ten times. The chain has TRBV7-3 and TRBJ2-1; D gene unclear. The CDR3 runs to 14 residues. From germline, CDR1 is SGHTA and CDR2 FQGTGA. V was pared by 4 bases and J by 0 bases, with 7 bases between. The CDR3 loop reads CASSSTNSYNEQFF. The CDR3 bases are TGTGCCAGCAGCTCGACAAACTCCTACAATGAGCAGTTCTTC.

This clone occurred many times. V usage is TRBV13 and J usage is TRBJ2-1; TRBD2 aligns across 9 bases. J was trimmed by 4 bases and V by 5 bases; bases with no gene match: 15. Germline CDR1 and CDR2: PRHDT and FYEKMQ (reference sequence). The CDR3 has 18 amino acids. The chain's CDR3 is CASSPKWAGGKIYNEQFF. CDR3 nucleotides: TGTGCCAGCAGCCCAAAATGGGCGGGGGGGAAGATTTACAATGAGCAGTTCTTC.

In this sample, this clone turned up many times. The chain couples TRBV7-2 to TRBJ1-2; weak D call: TRBD1 (5 bases). The CDR3 spans 13 residues. Germline V gives CDR1 SGHTA, CDR2 FQGNSA. Trimming left V 1 base short and J 6 bases short, with 9 bases between. CDR3 loop: CASSLVRGDGYTF. Here the CDR3 DNA reads TGTGCCAGCAGCTTAGTTCGGGGGGATGGCTACACCTTC.

This clone rates as medium-sized. V gene TRBV5-8 combines with J gene TRBJ1-5; D remains unclear. The length of the CDR3 is 13 residues. V lost 4 bases and J lost 6, with 11 bases in between. Germline loops: CDR1 SGHTS, CDR2 YDEGEE. In DNA, the CDR3 is TGTGCCAGCAGCCGGGAAAGAGGTCAGCCCCAGCATTTT. Translated: CASSRERGQPQHF.

V is TRBV5-6 and J is TRBJ1-6, with unresolved D. Germline lookup yields CDR1 SGHDT and CDR2 YYEEEE. Trimming pared 0 bases from V and 0 bases from J, leaving 7 bases between. This CDR3 contains 16 residues. The CDR3 spells CASSLGRYSYNSPLHF. Here the CDR3 DNA reads TGTGCCAGCAGCTTGGGTCGTTACTCCTATAATTCACCCCTCCACTTT. The full variable domain, its missing parts supplied by reference TRBV5-6 and TRBJ1-6, is DAGVTQSPTHLIKTRGQQVTLRCSPKSGHDTVSWYQQALGQGPQFIFQYYEEEERQRGNFPDRFSGHQFPNYSSELNVNALLLGDSALYLCASSLGRYSYNSPLHFGNGTRLTVT.